These 29 T cell receptor beta chains came from one sample sequenced in a study of T-cell reconstitution after alpha-beta-depleted transplantation in children. During its preparation, the TCRbeta library received unique molecular identifiers. TCRdb itself ran the PCR reads through MiXCR, one entry per CDR3 protein. The sample holds roughly 180,000 distinct CDR3 sequences, 14% to 15% seen once. Sample: PBMCs from the stem cell graft donor, taken from the stem cell graft. The receptors come from a human donor who donated a stem cell graft to a child with acute lymphoblastic leukemia.

The chain recombines TRBV7-2 with TRBJ1-3, with D tentatively TRBD1 (5 bases). Between the trimmed V and J ends, which lost 1 base and 4 bases, there was a span of 8 bases. The CDR3 spans 14 residues. CDR1 SGHTA and CDR2 FQGNSA come from the germline V gene. The CDR3 coding sequence is TGTGCCAGCAGCTTAGGGGGGACCGGAAACACCATATATTTT. Protein: CASSLGGTGNTIYF.

This clonotype was detected ten times or more. This rearrangement joins TRBV7-8 to TRBJ1-5, with D uncertain. The V gene lost 5 bases and the J gene lost 3 bases, with 8 bases spanning the gap. Germline CDR1 is SGHVS and CDR2 is FQNEAQ. The CDR3 runs to 13 residues. DNA of the CDR3: TGTGCCAGCAGCCCCGGGGTCAATCAGCCCCAGCATTTT. Residues: CASSPGVNQPQHF.

This clonotype was recorded at least ten times. V gene TRBV20-1 combines with J gene TRBJ2-1, with 10 bases identical to TRBD2. V shed 6 bases and J 6 bases; nucleotides not matched to a gene: 11. This CDR3 spans 15 amino acids. Germline CDR1 and CDR2: DFQATT and SNEGSKA (reference sequence). As DNA, the CDR3 is TGCAGTGCCCCTGGTAGCGGGAGGTCTAGCAATGAGCAGTTCTTC. Residues: CSAPGSGRSSNEQFF.

This clonotype has at least ten counts. The chain carries TRBV20-1 and TRBJ2-2, with D perhaps TRBD2 (5 bases). This CDR3 has 14 amino acids. Deletions cut 4 bases from V and 8 bases from J, with 17 bases between. Germline V gene lookup returns CDR1 DFQATT and CDR2 SNEGSKA (reference sequence). CDR3 protein: CSATRPSGGGELFF. The CDR3 DNA reads as TGCAGTGCTACTAGACCAAGCGGCGGAGGGGAGCTGTTTTTT.

V is TRBV5-1 and J is TRBJ1-1, with 7 bases that match TRBD1. The CDR3 is made up of 15 amino acids. Germline V CDR1 and CDR2: SGHRS, YFSETQ. The trim removed 4 bases at V and 0 bases at J, leaving 6 bases unmatched. The CDR3 DNA sequence: TGCGCCAGCAGCGCCGGGACAGCCATGAACACTGAAGCTTTCTTT. Translation gives CASSAGTAMNTEAFF. The full variable domain, completed using reference TRBV5-1 and TRBJ1-1, is KAGVTQTPRYLIKTRGQQVTLSCSPISGHRSVSWYQQTPGQGLQFLFEYFSETQRNKGNFPGRFSGRQFSNSRSEMNVSTLELGDSALYLCASSAGTAMNTEAFFGQGTRLTVV.

This clonotype was counted many times. Written as DNA, the CDR3 is TGTGCCAGCAGCTTGAATATGGGGTCCACTGAAGCTTTCTTT. It translates to CASSLNMGSTEAFF. This chain joins TRBV7-9 and TRBJ1-1, with D uncertain. Germline loops: CDR1 SEHNR, CDR2 FQNEAQ (reference sequence). V lost 3 bases and J 4 bases, leaving 12 bases between the germline ends. This CDR3 comprises 14 residues.

There are many counts of this clonotype. The chain joins TRBV6-5 to TRBJ1-3; D is unclear. V was shortened by 0 bases and J by 4 bases, with 10 bases between the two germline ends. CDR3 length equals 15 residues. The V gene's germline CDR1 is MNHEY and CDR2 SVGAGI. The CDR3 nucleotides are TGTGCCAGCAGTTACTCGGCGGGGTCCGGAAACACCATATATTTT. Its translation: CASSYSAGSGNTIYF.

The chain carries TRBV20-1 and TRBJ1-2; D uncertain. The CDR3 runs to 13 residues. Trimming left V 3 bases short and J 1 base short, with 9 bases between. Germline V lookup: CDR1 DFQATT, CDR2 SNEGSKA (reference sequence). As DNA, the CDR3 is TGCAGTGCTAGCTCGGGCCTTAACTATGGCTACACCTTC. Translation: CSASSGLNYGYTF.

This clonotype turned up a few times. The chain combines TRBV18 with TRBJ2-5; D is unresolved. This CDR3 spans 13 amino acids. The germline V and J ends were trimmed by 2 bases and 1 base, with 5 bases remaining between them. CDR1 and CDR2 from the germline V gene are KGHSH and LQKENI. The CDR3 reads CASSPEVQETQYF. CDR3 nucleotide sequence: TGTGCCAGCTCACCAGAAGTCCAAGAGACCCAGTACTTC.

This clonotype has at least ten counts. The chain recombines TRBV30 with TRBJ1-1; a possible D gene is TRBD1 (6 bases). The V end was cut by 3 bases, the J end by 0 bases, with 17 bases between. The CDR3 spans 16 residues. Germline V gene lookup returns CDR1 GTSNPN and CDR2 SVGIG (reference sequence). The CDR3 protein is CAWRNPRGIMNTEAFF. DNA of the CDR3: TGTGCCTGGAGGAACCCCAGGGGCATCATGAACACTGAAGCTTTCTTT.

This clonotype was counted ten times or more. The rearrangement uses TRBV10-3 and TRBJ1-1; the D is unclear. V shed 9 bases and J shed 5 bases, with 13 bases lying between them. CDR3 length: 12 amino acids. From germline, CDR1 is ENHRY and CDR2 SYGVKD. The CDR3 region is CAIKTPGTEAFF. For the CDR3, the DNA is TGTGCCATTAAGACACCGGGGACTGAAGCTTTCTTT.

Worth noting for this clonotype: A much larger clonotype is one base distant, so this may be a read error. This chain joins TRBV3-1 and TRBJ2-4; the D gene is possibly TRBD2 (6 bases). The CDR3 has 15 residues. From germline, CDR1 is LGHDT and CDR2 YNNKEL (reference sequence). For the CDR3, the DNA is TGTGCCAGCAGCGATATTAGCGGCCCCAAAAACAGTCAGTACTTC. It encodes CASSDISGPKNSQYF.

This clonotype was counted ten times or more. The V and J genes are TRBV7-9 and TRBJ1-1; D unclear. The CDR3 length is 13 residues. The V end lost 2 bases, the J end lost 7 bases, and 11 bases lay between the germline ends. Per germline, CDR1 SEHNR and CDR2 FQNEAQ (reference sequence). The CDR3 spells CASSLYGQGEAFF. The CDR3 bases are TGTGCCAGCAGCTTATACGGGCAAGGTGAAGCTTTCTTT.

In this sample, this clonotype turned up many times. The gene calls are TRBV12-3 or TRBV12-4 and TRBJ2-1; possible D gene TRBD2, 6 bases. This CDR3 has 13 amino acids. The germline V and J ends were trimmed by 1 base and 9 bases, with 10 bases remaining between them. In DNA form, the CDR3 reads TGTGCCAGCAGTTTAGGCTGGCGGGGTGAGCAGTTCTTC. Protein product: CASSLGWRGEQFF.

The table lists this clonotype with many counts. V and J are TRBV5-4 and TRBJ1-4; 7 bases are shared with TRBD1. Germline loops: CDR1 SGHNT, CDR2 YYREEE (reference sequence). The CDR3 consists of 15 residues. V trimming: 2 bases; J trimming: 4 bases; junction bases outside the gene matches: 5. The DNA of the CDR3 is TGTGCCAGCAGCTTCAACAGGGGACTTAATGAAAAACTGTTTTTT. It codes for CASSFNRGLNEKLFF.

This clonotype was found many times. CDR3 amino acids: CSASTAVSYGYTF. CDR3 sequence (DNA): TGCAGTGCTAGTACGGCAGTTTCGTATGGCTACACCTTC. The J gene is TRBJ1-2, the V gene TRBV20-1, with D hard to call. The germline V gene has CDR1 DFQATT and CDR2 SNEGSKA (reference sequence). The CDR3 is 13 residues long. Trimming took off 3 bases at V and 5 bases at J, with 13 bases between the two ends.

This clonotype occurred a few times. V and J are TRBV5-1 and TRBJ2-1, with D possibly TRBD2 on 6 matching bases. V was clipped by 3 bases and J by 6 bases, with 16 bases between them. The CDR3 is made up of 15 amino acids. Looked up from germline, CDR1 is SGHRS and CDR2 is YFSETQ. CDR3: CASSSEGNRVNEQFF. CDR3 nucleotides: TGCGCCAGCAGCTCGGAGGGCAACCGTGTCAATGAGCAGTTCTTC.

The chain couples TRBV20-1 to TRBJ2-7, with TRBD2 as a possible D gene (6 bases). This CDR3 has 15 amino acids. The V end was cut by 1 base, the J end by 4 bases, with 17 bases between. Germline lookup yields CDR1 DFQATT and CDR2 SNEGSKA (reference sequence). CDR3 coding DNA: TGCAGTGCTAGAGGCGGATCGGGAGTGGGGTACGAGCAGTACTTC. Its translation is CSARGGSGVGYEQYF.

There are many counts of this clonotype. The V gene is TRBV5-1, the J gene TRBJ2-3; 8 bases align to TRBD1. This CDR3 spans 14 amino acids. V lost 4 bases and J lost 3; bases outside the gene matches: 4. Per the germline V gene, CDR1 is SGHRS and CDR2 is YFSETQ. CDR3 in DNA: TGCGCCAGCAGCCAAGGACAGGGAACAGATACGCAGTATTTT. It specifies CASSQGQGTDTQYF.

This clonotype has a count of ten or more. CDR3 residues: CSAGGQGGTEAFF. For the CDR3, the DNA is TGCAGTGCTGGGGGACAGGGGGGCACTGAAGCTTTCTTT. The V call is TRBV20-1, the J call TRBJ1-1; 11 bases match TRBD1. The CDR3 contains 13 residues. The V gene's germline CDR1 is DFQATT and CDR2 SNEGSKA (reference sequence). Losses at the gene ends were 5 bases for V and 4 bases for J; bases not matched to a gene: 3.

This clonotype was seen many times. V and J are TRBV20-1 and TRBJ1-1, with D uncertain. Germline CDR1 DFQATT, CDR2 SNEGSKA (reference sequence). This CDR3 comprises 13 residues. V was shortened by 0 bases and J by 2 bases, with 7 bases between the two germline ends. This chain's CDR3 is CSARDDRNTEAFF. The CDR3 nucleotides read TGCAGTGCTAGAGACGATCGTAACACTGAAGCTTTCTTT.

The rearrangement joins TRBV5-4 to TRBJ2-1; 8 bases map to TRBD2. The CDR3 totals 17 residues. Looked up from germline, CDR1 is SGHNT and CDR2 is YYREEE (reference sequence). Unmatched junction bases numbered 10, after V lost 5 bases and J lost 0 bases. The CDR3 nucleotides are TGTGCCAGCAGTCTAGCGGGCCTAAGGAGCTCCTACAATGAGCAGTTCTTC. This sequence encodes CASSLAGLRSSYNEQFF.

At least ten counts were recorded for this clonotype. This chain links TRBV28 with TRBJ2-5; no clear D gene. The V end lost 2 bases, the J end lost 5 bases, and 6 bases lay between the germline ends. Germline CDR1 reads MDHEN; CDR2 reads SYDVKM. CDR3 length equals 12 residues. The CDR3 spells CASSLLSETQYF. The CDR3 nucleotides are TGTGCCAGCAGTTTACTTTCGGAGACCCAGTACTTC.

The chain uses TRBV12-3 or TRBV12-4 and TRBJ2-3; 16 positions agree with TRBD2. This CDR3 spans 17 amino acids. The junction had 7 bases not matched to a gene; V was cut back by 6 bases and J by 4 bases. The CDR3 reads CASRNMGLAGGADTQYF. The CDR3 DNA sequence: TGTGCCAGCAGGAACATGGGACTAGCGGGGGGGGCAGATACGCAGTATTTT.

This clonotype was recorded at least ten times. The V and J genes are TRBV20-1 and TRBJ2-5; 10 bases are a match to TRBD2. The V gene's germline CDR1 is DFQATT and CDR2 SNEGSKA (reference sequence). V trimming: 6 bases; J trimming: 2 bases; junction bases outside the gene matches: 9. This CDR3 has 15 amino acids. CDR3: CSAYGLAEAQETQYF. The CDR3 DNA is TGCAGTGCCTACGGACTAGCGGAGGCTCAAGAGACCCAGTACTTC.

This chain links TRBV11-1 with TRBJ2-1; D gene unclear. Deletions cut 1 base from V and 8 bases from J, with 12 bases between. The CDR3 runs to 14 residues. Germline V gives CDR1 SGHAT, CDR2 FQDESV (reference sequence). CDR3 region: CASSLVSGIDEQFF. The DNA for the CDR3 is TGTGCCAGCAGCTTAGTATCAGGTATCGATGAGCAGTTCTTC. Full variable domain (remainder filled in from reference TRBV11-1 and TRBJ2-1): EAEVAQSPRYKITEKSQAVAFWCDPISGHATLYWYRQILGQGPELLVQFQDESVVDDSQLPKDRFSAERLKGVDSTLKIQPAELGDSAMYLCASSLVSGIDEQFFGPGTRLTVL.

This clonotype was found many times. This chain joins TRBV12-3 or TRBV12-4 and TRBJ1-2; possibly TRBD1 for D (6 bases). Trimming stripped 5 bases from V and 5 bases from J, with 12 bases between. The CDR3 is made up of 13 amino acids. The CDR3 reads CASSPRGQYGYTF. The CDR3 DNA is TGTGCCAGCAGTCCTCGAGGACAGTATGGCTACACCTTC.

This chain links TRBV3-1 with TRBJ1-2; 8 bases line up with TRBD1. V was pared by 11 bases and J by 5 bases, with 28 bases of the junction left unmatched. Per the germline V gene, CDR1 is LGHDT and CDR2 is YNNKEL (reference sequence). There are 19 residues in the CDR3. CDR3: CAFSPPIGTGDWGIYGYTF. The CDR3 nucleotides are TGTGCCTTCAGTCCCCCTATAGGGACAGGAGACTGGGGTATTTATGGCTACACCTTC.

This clonotype was counted at least ten times. The V and J genes are TRBV6-5 and TRBJ2-5, with TRBD2 matching 10 bases. Germline V gives CDR1 MNHEY, CDR2 SVGAGI. This CDR3 has 15 residues. V gave up 2 bases and J gave up 4 bases; unmatched junction bases: 4. CDR3 in amino acids: CASSYEAGGPETQYF. In nucleotides, the CDR3 is TGTGCCAGCAGTTACGAAGCGGGAGGGCCAGAGACCCAGTACTTC.